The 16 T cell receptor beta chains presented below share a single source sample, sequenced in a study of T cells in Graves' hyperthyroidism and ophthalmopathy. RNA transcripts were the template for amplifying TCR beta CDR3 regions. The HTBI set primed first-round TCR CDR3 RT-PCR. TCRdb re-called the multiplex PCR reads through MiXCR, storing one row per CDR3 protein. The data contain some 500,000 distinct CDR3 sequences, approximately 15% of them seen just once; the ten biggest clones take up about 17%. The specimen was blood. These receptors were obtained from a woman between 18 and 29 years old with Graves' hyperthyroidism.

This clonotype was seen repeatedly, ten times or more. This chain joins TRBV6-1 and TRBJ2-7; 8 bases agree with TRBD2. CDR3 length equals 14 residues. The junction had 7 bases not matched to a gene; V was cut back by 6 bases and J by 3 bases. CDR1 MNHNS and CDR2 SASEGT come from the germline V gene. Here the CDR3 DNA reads TGTGCCAGCAGAACTAGCGGTACAATCTACGAGCAGTACGTC. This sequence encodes CASRTSGTIYEQYV.

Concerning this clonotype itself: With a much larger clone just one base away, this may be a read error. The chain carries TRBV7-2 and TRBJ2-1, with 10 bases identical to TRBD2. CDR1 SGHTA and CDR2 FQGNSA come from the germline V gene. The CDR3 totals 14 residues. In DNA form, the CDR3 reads TGTGCCGGCAGCAGCGGGAGGGCATACAATGAGCAGTTCTTC. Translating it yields CAGSSGRAYNEQFF.

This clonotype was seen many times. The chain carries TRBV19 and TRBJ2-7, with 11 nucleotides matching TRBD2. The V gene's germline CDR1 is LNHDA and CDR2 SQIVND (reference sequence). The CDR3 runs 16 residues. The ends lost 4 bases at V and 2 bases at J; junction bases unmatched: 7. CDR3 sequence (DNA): TGTGCCAGTAGTAAGGGCGGGACTAGCGGTGCCTACGAGCAGTACTTC. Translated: CASSKGGTSGAYEQYF.

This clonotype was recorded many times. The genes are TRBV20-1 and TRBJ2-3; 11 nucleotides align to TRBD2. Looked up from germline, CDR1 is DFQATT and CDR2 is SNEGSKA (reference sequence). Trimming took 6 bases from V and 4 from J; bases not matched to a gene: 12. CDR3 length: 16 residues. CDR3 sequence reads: CSASTSGRSFADTQYF. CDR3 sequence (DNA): TGCAGTGCCTCCACTAGCGGGAGAAGTTTCGCAGATACGCAGTATTTT.

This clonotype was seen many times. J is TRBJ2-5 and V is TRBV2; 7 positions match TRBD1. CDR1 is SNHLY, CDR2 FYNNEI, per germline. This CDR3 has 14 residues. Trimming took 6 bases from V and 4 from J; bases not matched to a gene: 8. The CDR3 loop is CASSKQGDSETQYF. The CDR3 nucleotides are TGTGCCAGCAGCAAGCAGGGGGATTCAGAGACCCAGTACTTC.

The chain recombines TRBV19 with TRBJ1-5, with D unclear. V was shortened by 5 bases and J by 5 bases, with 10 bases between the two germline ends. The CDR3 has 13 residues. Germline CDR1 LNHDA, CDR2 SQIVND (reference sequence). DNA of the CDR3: TGTGCCAGTAGTCTACAGATCCATCAGCCCCAGCATTTT. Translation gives CASSLQIHQPQHF.

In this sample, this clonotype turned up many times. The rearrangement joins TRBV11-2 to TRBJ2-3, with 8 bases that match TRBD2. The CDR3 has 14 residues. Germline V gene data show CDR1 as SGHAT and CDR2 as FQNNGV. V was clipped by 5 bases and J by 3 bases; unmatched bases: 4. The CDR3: CASSPGGVTDTQYF. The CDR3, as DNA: TGTGCCAGCAGCCCGGGAGGGGTGACAGATACGCAGTATTTT.

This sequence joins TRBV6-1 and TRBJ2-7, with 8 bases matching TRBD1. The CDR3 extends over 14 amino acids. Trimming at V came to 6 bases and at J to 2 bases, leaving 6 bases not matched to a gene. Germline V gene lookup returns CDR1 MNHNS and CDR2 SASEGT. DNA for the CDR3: TGTGCCAGCAGGTCCGGGACAGGAGCCTACGAGCAGTACTTC. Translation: CASRSGTGAYEQYF.

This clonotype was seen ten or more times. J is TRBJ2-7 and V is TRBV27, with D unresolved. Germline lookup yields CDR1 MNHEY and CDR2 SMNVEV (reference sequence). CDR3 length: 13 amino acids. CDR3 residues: CGFVAHPAYEQYV. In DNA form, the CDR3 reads TGTGGCTTTGTCGCCCATCCTGCGTACGAGCAGTACGTC.

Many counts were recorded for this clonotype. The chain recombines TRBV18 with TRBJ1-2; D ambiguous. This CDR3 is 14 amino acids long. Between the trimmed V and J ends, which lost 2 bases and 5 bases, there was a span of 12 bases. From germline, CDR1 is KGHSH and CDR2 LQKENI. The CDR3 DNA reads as TGTGCCAGCTCACCAACCGGGGAAGGGTATGGCTACACCTTC. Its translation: CASSPTGEGYGYTF.

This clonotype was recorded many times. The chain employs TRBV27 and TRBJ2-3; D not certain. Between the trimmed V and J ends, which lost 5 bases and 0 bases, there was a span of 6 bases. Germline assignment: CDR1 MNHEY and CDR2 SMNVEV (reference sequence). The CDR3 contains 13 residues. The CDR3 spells CASSPKSTDTQYF. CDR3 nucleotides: TGTGCCAGCAGTCCCAAAAGCACAGATACGCAGTATTTT.

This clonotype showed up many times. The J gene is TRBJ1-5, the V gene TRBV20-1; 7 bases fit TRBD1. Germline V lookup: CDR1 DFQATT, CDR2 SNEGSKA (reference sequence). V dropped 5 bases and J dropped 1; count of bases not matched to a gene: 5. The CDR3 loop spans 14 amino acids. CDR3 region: CSAQTGMSNQPQHF. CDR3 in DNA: TGCAGTGCTCAGACAGGGATGAGCAATCAGCCCCAGCATTTT.

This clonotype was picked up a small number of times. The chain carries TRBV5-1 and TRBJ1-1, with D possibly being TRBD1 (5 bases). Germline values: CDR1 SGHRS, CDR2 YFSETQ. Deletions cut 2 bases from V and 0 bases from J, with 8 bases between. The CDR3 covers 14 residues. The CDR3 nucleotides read TGCGCCAGCAGCTTCTGGGGGGTGAACACTGAAGCTTTCTTT. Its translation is CASSFWGVNTEAFF.

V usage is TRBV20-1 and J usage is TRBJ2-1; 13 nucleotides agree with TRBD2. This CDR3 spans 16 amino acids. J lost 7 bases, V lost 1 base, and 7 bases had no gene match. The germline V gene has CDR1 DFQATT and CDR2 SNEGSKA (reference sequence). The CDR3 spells CSARGETSGRINEQFF. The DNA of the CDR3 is TGCAGTGCTAGAGGGGAGACTAGCGGGAGGATTAATGAGCAGTTCTTC.

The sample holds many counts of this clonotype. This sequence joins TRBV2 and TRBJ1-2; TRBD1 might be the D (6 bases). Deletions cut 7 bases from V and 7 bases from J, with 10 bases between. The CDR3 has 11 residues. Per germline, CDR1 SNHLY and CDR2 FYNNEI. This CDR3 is CASMGAGGYTF. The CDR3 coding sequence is TGTGCCAGCATGGGGGCTGGTGGCTACACCTTC.

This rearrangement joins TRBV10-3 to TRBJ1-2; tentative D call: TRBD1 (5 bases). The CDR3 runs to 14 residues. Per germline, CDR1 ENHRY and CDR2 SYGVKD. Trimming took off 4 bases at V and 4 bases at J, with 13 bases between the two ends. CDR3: CAISASPGVYGYTF. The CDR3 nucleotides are TGTGCCATCAGTGCTTCCCCGGGGGTCTATGGCTACACCTTC.